The 14 T cell receptor beta chains below all came from one sample that was sequenced in a study of Ad26.COV2.S vaccination and SARS-CoV-2 variants. Treatment meaning: roughly 18 received Ad26.COV2.S at low or high dose, single or two shots; 5 received placebo; per-sample allocation not given. Sampling took place 63 days after the first vaccine or placebo injection. Generated by immunoSEQ multiplex PCR, the TCRdb table keeps only in-frame clones and is missing some. The table has about 350,000 clones, around nine tenths seen once. Sequenced material: peripheral blood, taken in a trial of Ad26.COV2.S vaccine versus placebo. These receptors were obtained from a person between 18 and 59 years old who received the Ad26.COV2.S COVID-19 vaccine or a placebo.

The chain combines TRBV28 with TRBJ1-5; TRBD1 matches 7 bases. Germline lookup yields CDR1 MDHEN and CDR2 SYDVKM. The CDR3 sequence is 15 residues long. Unmatched junction bases numbered 6, after V lost 5 bases and J lost 2 bases. Written as DNA, the CDR3 is TGTGCCAGCAGTCCCGGACAGGTTGGCAATCAGCCCCAGCATTTT. Translated: CASSPGQVGNQPQHF.

This chain joins TRBV6-5 and TRBJ2-7; D possibly corresponds to TRBD1 (5 bases). V lost 8 bases and J lost 0, with 14 bases in between. The CDR3 spans 14 residues. Germline CDR1 MNHEY, CDR2 SVGAGI. The CDR3 loop reads CASRSEGASYEQYF. The CDR3 DNA sequence: TGTGCCAGCCGGTCAGAAGGGGCCTCCTACGAGCAGTACTTC.

DNA of the CDR3: TGTGCCAGCAGCAAAGAGAAGAGGTGGCTAGCGGGAGTCAAAACCGGGGAGCTGTTTTTT. As protein: CASSKEKRWLAGVKTGELFF. The chain has TRBV21-1 and TRBJ2-2; the listed D gene, TRBD2, was not tested against the DNA. TRBV21-1 is a recognized pseudogene. This CDR3 has 20 residues.

The chain joins TRBV4-2 to TRBJ2-2, with D unclear. Germline CDR1 reads LGHNA; CDR2 reads YNFKEQ. V lost 0 bases to trimming and J lost 1 base, with 3 bases between them. This CDR3 has 14 residues. For the CDR3, the DNA is TGTGCCAGCAGCCAAGATAAGAACACCGGGGAGCTGTTTTTT. It yields the protein CASSQDKNTGELFF.

The V gene is TRBV18, the J gene TRBJ1-2; 8 nucleotides align to TRBD1. V dropped 5 bases and J dropped 3; count of bases not matched to a gene: 2. This CDR3 comprises 13 residues. Germline lookup yields CDR1 KGHSH and CDR2 LQKENI. CDR3 sequence: CASSSGQDYGYTF. In DNA form, the CDR3 reads TGTGCCAGCTCATCGGGACAGGACTATGGCTACACCTTC.

This clone was observed a handful of times. The chain carries TRBV19 and TRBJ1-1; no reliable D call. V lost 3 bases, J lost 3 bases, and 8 bases lay in between. The germline V gene encodes CDR1 LNHDA and CDR2 SQIVND (reference sequence). This CDR3 comprises 13 residues. CDR3 DNA: TGTGCCAGTAGTATTTCGTCGTACACTGAAGCTTTCTTT. This translates into CASSISSYTEAFF.

V is TRBV30 and J is TRBJ2-7; D is undetermined. This CDR3 spans 14 amino acids. Germline CDR1 and CDR2: GTSNPN and SVGIG (reference sequence). V was shortened by 3 bases and J by 6 bases, with 18 bases between the two germline ends. This chain's CDR3 is CAWSAPGIPGEQYF. DNA of the CDR3: TGTGCCTGGAGCGCCCCCGGTATACCAGGCGAGCAGTACTTC.

Worth noting for this clone: At the DNA level, this CDR3 is encoded by other sequences in the same sample as well. This chain links TRBV19 with TRBJ1-1; D is perhaps TRBD1 (5 bases). The V end lost 8 bases, the J end lost 1 base, and 8 bases lay between the germline ends. CDR3 size: 12 residues. In germline, CDR1 is LNHDA, CDR2 SQIVND (reference sequence). The CDR3 spells CASRGGNTEAFF. The CDR3 DNA is TGTGCCAGTCGGGGGGGGAACACTGAAGCTTTCTTT.

This chain links TRBV6-6 with TRBJ2-1, with D perhaps matching TRBD1 (7 bases). The CDR3 extends over 15 amino acids. Trimming removed 6 bases from V and 8 bases from J, with 20 bases in between. Germline-derived CDR1 and CDR2 are MNHNY and SVGAGI (reference sequence). The CDR3 protein is CASSSRDGGGYEQFF. CDR3 DNA sequence: TGTGCCAGCAGCTCAAGGGACGGAGGGGGCTATGAGCAGTTCTTC.

The genes are TRBV18 and TRBJ2-3; no firm D call. CDR3 length: 15 residues. CDR1 and CDR2 from the germline V gene are KGHSH and LQKENI. V shed 6 bases and J shed 1 base, with 14 bases lying between them. The CDR3 protein is CASSPRVLGTDTQYF. CDR3 coding DNA: TGTGCCAGCTCGCCCAGAGTTTTGGGCACAGATACGCAGTATTTT.

The chain uses TRBV27 and TRBJ2-7; D may be TRBD1 (5 bases). CDR3 length equals 13 residues. Per the germline V gene, CDR1 is MNHEY and CDR2 is SMNVEV (reference sequence). Deletions cut 5 bases from V and 4 bases from J, with 12 bases between. This chain's CDR3 is CASSLDRGYEQYF. Here the CDR3 DNA reads TGTGCCAGCAGTCTGGATAGGGGATACGAGCAGTACTTC.

This sequence joins TRBV27 and TRBJ1-1; perhaps TRBD1 as D (5 bases). The CDR3 spans 15 residues. Looked up from germline, CDR1 is MNHEY and CDR2 is SMNVEV (reference sequence). Between the trimmed V and J ends, which lost 0 bases and 4 bases, there was a span of 12 bases. The DNA for the CDR3 is TGTGCCAGCAGTTTATCGGGCATGGGGGTCACTGAAGCTTTCTTT. Translation: CASSLSGMGVTEAFF.

The chain uses TRBV4-2 and TRBJ1-6; D not resolved. The CDR3 sequence is 15 residues long. Trimming removed 0 bases from V and 8 bases from J, with 11 bases in between. Germline-derived CDR1 and CDR2 are LGHNA and YNFKEQ. CDR3 in amino acids: CASSQDAADHSPLHF. The CDR3 nucleotides are TGTGCCAGCAGCCAAGACGCCGCGGACCATTCACCCCTCCACTTT.

The chain combines TRBV5-1 with TRBJ2-6; D gene unclear. This CDR3 comprises 15 residues. Germline CDR1 and CDR2: SGHRS and YFSETQ. Between the trimmed V and J ends, which lost 0 bases and 4 bases, there was a span of 8 bases. The CDR3: CASSLARSGANVLTF. For the CDR3, the DNA is TGCGCCAGCAGCTTGGCGAGGTCCGGGGCCAACGTCCTGACTTTC.